This T cell receptor (beta chain) was observed in a study of blood T cell repertoires in COVID-19. Study as a whole: Acute-phase and convalescent COVID-19 samples originated in the United States, Italy and Spain. The cDNA or gDNA used as material had been derived from T cells, B-cell-depleted T cells, or PBMCs.

As handled by the study authors: Amplification from reference gene primers served as the basis for estimated nucleated cell counts. Profiled with immunoSEQ multiplex PCR; TCRdb holds only in-frame clones, not every one. Clonal size and the V and J genes are those of that table, whereas D and trimming came from the DNA. This table holds approximately 500,000 clones, approximately 83% found once. Trimming took 1 base from V and 0 from J, leaving 10 bases between them. There are 16 residues in the CDR3. Material for sequencing was peripheral blood. The V and J genes are TRBV23-1 and TRBJ2-1; D is perhaps TRBD2 (5 bases). TRBV23-1 is recorded as an ORF, its role being uncertain. This TCR was sampled from a human donor in a cohort sampled during active COVID-19. In DNA, the CDR3 is TGCGCCAGCAGTCAATTAGAGGGAAACTCCTACAATGAGCAGTTCTTC. Translation gives CASSQLEGNSYNEQFF.